Listed below are T cell receptor beta chains from one sample, sequenced in a study of T cells in Graves' hyperthyroidism and ophthalmopathy. TCRdb reprocessed the multiplex PCR reads with MiXCR, giving one entry per CDR3 protein. The sample holds about 600,000 distinct CDR3 sequences; roughly 14% are singletons and the top ten take under 15%. Material: blood. Receptor source: a woman in her forties or fifties with Graves' ophthalmopathy. The CDR3 runs from the conserved cysteine through the conserved F or W. A D gene is named only where the DNA matches it firmly. Clone size is not always given. Where it is, it says once, few, many or a class for expanded clones.

V	size	D	J	CDR3	DNA
TRBV7-3	many	TRBD2	TRBJ2-3	CASSLTILAGGTDTQYF	TGTGCCAGCAGCTTAACGATTCTAGCGGGAGGCACAGATACGCAGTATTTT
TRBV7-2	many	-	TRBJ2-5	CASSQYTGQETQYF	TGTGCCAGCAGCCAGTATACGGGGCAAGAGACCCAGTACTTC
TRBV12-3/TRBV12-4	many	-	TRBJ1-1	CASTATAPGDTEAFF	TGTGCCAGCACCGCGACCGCCCCGGGAGACACTGAAGCTTTCTTT
TRBV9	-	-	TRBJ2-1	CASSVPGLNEQFF	TGTGCCAGCAGCGTACCGGGTCTCAATGAGCAGTTCTTC
TRBV15	-	TRBD1	TRBJ1-6	CATSRASGTANSPLHF	TGTGCCACCAGCAGAGCATCCGGGACAGCAAATTCACCCCTCCACTTT
TRBV6-5	-	-	TRBJ2-1	CANKYSDRDSYNEQFF	TGTGCCAACAAGTACTCGGACAGAGACTCCTACAATGAGCAGTTCTTC
TRBV4-3	few	-	TRBJ1-5	CASSQGTPGQPQHF	TGCGCCAGCAGCCAAGGGACGCCCGGGCAGCCCCAGCATTTT
TRBV7-6	many	-	TRBJ2-6	CASSFGGANVLTF	TGTGCCAGCAGCTTTGGTGGGGCCAACGTCCTGACTTTC
TRBV7-9	-	-	TRBJ1-1	CASSRQNEAFF	TGTGCCAGCTCTAGACAGAATGAAGCTTTCTTT
TRBV2	many	-	TRBJ2-3	CASSVSHTDTQYF	TGTGCCAGCAGTGTGTCCCACACAGATACGCAGTATTTT
TRBV11-2	few	-	TRBJ1-6	CASSSGTGRLSSYNSPLHF	TGTGCCAGCAGTTCGGGTACAGGGAGGTTAAGCTCCTATAATTCACCCCTCCACTTT
TRBV7-8	many	TRBD2	TRBJ2-1	CASRPGWGSSGRVYNEQFF	TGTGCCAGCAGGCCCGGGTGGGGGTCTAGCGGGAGAGTCTACAATGAGCAGTTCTTC
TRBV15	few	TRBD1	TRBJ2-7	CATSRGGAGQGTYEQYF	TGTGCCACCAGCAGGGGGGGAGCGGGACAGGGTACCTACGAGCAGTACTTC
TRBV28	many	-	TRBJ2-3	CASSLAAGYTDTQYF	TGTGCCAGCAGTTTAGCGGCGGGGTACACAGATACGCAGTATTTT
TRBV3-1	many	-	TRBJ2-1	CASSPALYNEQFF	TGTGCCAGCAGCCCAGCGCTTTACAATGAGCAGTTCTTC
TRBV29-1	-	-	TRBJ1-2	CSVADSTRRYGYTF	TGCAGCGTCGCTGACAGTACCAGACGTTATGGCTACACCTTC
TRBV28	many	TRBD2	TRBJ2-7	CASSKGNRDYSYEQYF	TGTGCCAGCAGTAAGGGGAACCGGGACTACTCCTACGAGCAGTACTTC
TRBV7-9	many	TRBD2	TRBJ2-1	CASSPWTSGRKNEQFF	TGTGCCAGCAGCCCCTGGACTAGCGGGAGAAAAAATGAGCAGTTCTTC
TRBV19	-	TRBD2	TRBJ2-7	CASSDPGTSGYEQYF	TGTGCCAGTAGTGATCCCGGGACTAGCGGCTACGAGCAGTACTTC
TRBV6-1	-	-	TRBJ1-1	CASSLLQGLSEAFF	TGTGCCAGCAGTCTTTTACAGGGTTTGTCTGAAGCTTTCTTT
TRBV9	many	-	TRBJ1-5	CASSVGSGFQPQHF	TGTGCCAGCAGCGTAGGGAGCGGGTTTCAGCCCCAGCATTTT
TRBV19	-	TRBD2	TRBJ2-7	CASSIVLAGPYHEQYF	TGTGCCAGTAGTATAGTTCTAGCGGGCCCGTACCACGAGCAGTACTTC
TRBV10-3	many	-	TRBJ2-7	CAISNLRGQGSYEQYF	TGTGCCATCAGTAACCTACGAGGGCAGGGGTCCTACGAGCAGTACTTC
TRBV28	few	TRBD1	TRBJ1-5	CASSLGTGGRSNQPQHF	TGTGCCAGCAGTTTGGGGACAGGCGGAAGGAGCAATCAGCCCCAGCATTTT
TRBV7-2	many	-	TRBJ1-1	CASSFDGTRDTEAFF	TGTGCCAGCAGCTTTGATGGGACAAGGGACACTGAAGCTTTCTTT
TRBV7-2	many	TRBD1	TRBJ1-2	CASSLPRTGKWVGTF	TGTGCCAGCAGCTTACCTAGGACAGGGAAGTGGGTTGGAACCTTC
TRBV4-2	few	-	TRBJ2-3	CASSQDWEGGQADTQYF	TGTGCCAGCAGCCAAGATTGGGAAGGGGGGCAGGCAGATACGCAGTATTTT
TRBV6-5	-	TRBD1	TRBJ2-7	CASSYSKGQGARGEQYF	TGTGCCAGCAGTTACTCGAAAGGGCAGGGGGCGCGGGGCGAGCAGTACTTC
TRBV6-2/TRBV6-3	many	TRBD1	TRBJ2-1	CASSSRTGGGGGQFF	TGTGCCAGCAGTTCCAGGACAGGGGGCGGGGGTGGGCAGTTCTTC
TRBV6-2/TRBV6-3	many	-	TRBJ2-1	CASLKIGENEQFF	TGTGCCAGCCTAAAGATAGGGGAGAATGAGCAGTTCTTC
TRBV30	many	-	TRBJ2-7	CAWSERRTGYEQYF	TGTGCCTGGAGCGAACGGCGGACCGGTTACGAGCAGTACTTC
TRBV20-1	few	-	TRBJ1-4	CSASEPQGANEKLFF	TGCAGTGCTAGTGAACCGCAGGGAGCTAATGAAAAACTGTTTTTT
TRBV7-9	many	-	TRBJ2-7	CASSLPGGPPYEQYF	TGTGCCAGCAGCTTGCCGGGGGGCCCTCCCTACGAGCAGTACTTC
TRBV11-2	many	-	TRBJ2-3	CASSRALGGTDTQYF	TGTGCCAGCAGCCGGGCTCTAGGGGGCACAGATACGCAGTATTTT
TRBV30	few	TRBD2	TRBJ2-1	CAWSVRTSGRCNEQFF	TGTGCCTGGAGTGTACGGACTAGCGGGAGGTGCAATGAGCAGTTCTTC